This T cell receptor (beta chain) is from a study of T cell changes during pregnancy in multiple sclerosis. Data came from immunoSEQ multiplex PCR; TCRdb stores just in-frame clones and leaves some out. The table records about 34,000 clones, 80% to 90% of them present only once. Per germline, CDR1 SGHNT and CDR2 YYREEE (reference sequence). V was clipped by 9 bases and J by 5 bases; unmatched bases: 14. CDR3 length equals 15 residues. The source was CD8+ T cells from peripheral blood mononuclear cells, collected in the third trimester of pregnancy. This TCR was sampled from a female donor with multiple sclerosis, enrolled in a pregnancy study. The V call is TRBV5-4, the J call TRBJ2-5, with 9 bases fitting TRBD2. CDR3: CATHVWAGGPETQYF. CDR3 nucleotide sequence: TGTGCCACTCACGTATGGGCGGGGGGGCCGGAGACCCAGTACTTC.